This note documents a single T cell receptor beta chain sequence. Its antigen remains unidentified. This sample was included in a study of cytomegalovirus exposure and HLA in healthy donors. Study conclusions and caveats: Cytomegalovirus association was assigned to about 150 TCR beta chains. Many donors shared some public TCRs, even though most TCR sequences were rare. For cytomegalovirus status, the classifier reportedly gave diagnoses with high specificity and sensitivity.

Using immunoSEQ multiplex PCR, the repertoire was profiled, and TCRdb retains in-frame clones only, with some absent. In the table there are 85,000 to 130,000 clones, about 85% of which are singletons. The CDR3 totals 16 residues. The V gene end was trimmed by 5 bases and the J gene end by 5 bases; junction bases not matched to a gene: 12. Germline CDR1 is MNHNY and CDR2 is SVGAGI (reference sequence). The specimen was PBMCs. This chain connects TRBV6-6 to TRBJ2-3; 8 nucleotides agree with TRBD1. The clonotype originates from a woman aged 18 to 35 in good health and CMV-seropositive. The CDR3 nucleotides are TGTGCCAGCAGTAACGACAGGGGATGGGACCGAGATACGCAGTATTTT. Its protein is CASSNDRGWDRDTQYF.